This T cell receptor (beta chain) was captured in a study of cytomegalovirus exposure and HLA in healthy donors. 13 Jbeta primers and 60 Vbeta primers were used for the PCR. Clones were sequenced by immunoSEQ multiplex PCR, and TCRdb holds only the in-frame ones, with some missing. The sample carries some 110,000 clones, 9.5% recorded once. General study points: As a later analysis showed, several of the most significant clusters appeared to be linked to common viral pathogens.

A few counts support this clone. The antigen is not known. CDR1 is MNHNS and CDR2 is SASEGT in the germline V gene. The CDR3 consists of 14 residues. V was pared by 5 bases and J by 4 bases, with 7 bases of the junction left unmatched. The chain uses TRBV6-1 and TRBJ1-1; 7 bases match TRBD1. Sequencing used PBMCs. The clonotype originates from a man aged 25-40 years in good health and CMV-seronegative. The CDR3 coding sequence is TGTGCCAGCAGTACGCCGGGACAGTTCACTGAAGCTTTCTTT. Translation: CASSTPGQFTEAFF.